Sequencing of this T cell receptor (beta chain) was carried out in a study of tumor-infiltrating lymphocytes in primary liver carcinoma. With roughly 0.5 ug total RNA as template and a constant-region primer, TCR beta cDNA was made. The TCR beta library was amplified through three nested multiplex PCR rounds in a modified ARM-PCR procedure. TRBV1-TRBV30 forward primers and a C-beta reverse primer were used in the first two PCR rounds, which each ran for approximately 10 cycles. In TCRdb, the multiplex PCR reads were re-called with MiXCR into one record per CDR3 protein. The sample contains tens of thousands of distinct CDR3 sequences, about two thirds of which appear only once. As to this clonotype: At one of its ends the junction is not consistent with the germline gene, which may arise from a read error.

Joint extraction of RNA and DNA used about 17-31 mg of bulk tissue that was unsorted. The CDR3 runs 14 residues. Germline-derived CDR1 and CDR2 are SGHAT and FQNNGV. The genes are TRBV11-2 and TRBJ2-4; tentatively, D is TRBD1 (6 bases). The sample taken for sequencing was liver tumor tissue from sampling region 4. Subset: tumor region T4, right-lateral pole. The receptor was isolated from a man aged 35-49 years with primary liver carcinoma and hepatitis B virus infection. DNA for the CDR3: TGTGCCAACAGCCAAGGAGGTGTGGGGGACATCGAGTACTTC. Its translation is CANSQGGVGDIEYF. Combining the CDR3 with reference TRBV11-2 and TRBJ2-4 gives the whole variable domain EAGVAQSPRYKIIEKRQSVAFWCNPISGHATLYWYQQILGQGPKLLIQFQNNGVVDDSQLPKDRFSAERLKGVDSTLKIQPAKLEDSAVYLCANSQGGVGDIEYFGAGTRLSVL.